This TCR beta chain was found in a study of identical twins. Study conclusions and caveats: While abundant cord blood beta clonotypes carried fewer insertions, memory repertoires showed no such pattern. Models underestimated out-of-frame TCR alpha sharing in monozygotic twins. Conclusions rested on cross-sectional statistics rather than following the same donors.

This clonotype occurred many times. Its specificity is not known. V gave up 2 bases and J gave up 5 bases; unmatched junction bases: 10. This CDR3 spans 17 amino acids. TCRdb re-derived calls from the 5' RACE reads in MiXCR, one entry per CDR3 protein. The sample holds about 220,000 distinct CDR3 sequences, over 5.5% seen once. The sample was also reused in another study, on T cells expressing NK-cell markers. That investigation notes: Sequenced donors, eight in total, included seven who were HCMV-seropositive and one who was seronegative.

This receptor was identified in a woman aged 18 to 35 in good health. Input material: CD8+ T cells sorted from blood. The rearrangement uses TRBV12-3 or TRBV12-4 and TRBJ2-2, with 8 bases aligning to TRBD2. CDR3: CASSLRGTSQRTGELFF. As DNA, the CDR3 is TGTGCCAGCAGTTTAAGGGGGACTAGTCAAAGAACCGGGGAGCTGTTTTTT.